This is a list of T cell receptor beta chains from one sample in a study of T cell responses to AZD1222 COVID-19 vaccine. The data were produced by immunoSEQ multiplex PCR, yet TCRdb's version contains in-frame clones alone and is incomplete. The sample lists around 180,000 clones, around 94% seen once, with 1.6% in the top ten. Here the sequenced sample was peripheral blood, taken 28 days after the second AZD1222 dose. The receptors stem from an adult who received the AZD1222 COVID-19 vaccine. CDR3s include the opening cysteine and the closing phenylalanine or tryptophan. The order of the fields is clone size, V gene, D gene, J gene, CDR3 protein, CDR3 DNA. The D gene is left open where the match is weak. The size entry is marked missing in some rows and otherwise reads once, few, many or a size class.

abundance: NA; v_gene: TRBV11-2; d_gene: NA; j_gene: TRBJ1-2; CDR3aa: CASSLDRQGFGGYTF; CDR3nt: TGTGCCAGCAGCTTAGATAGGCAGGGGTTCGGTGGCTACACCTTC
abundance: NA; v_gene: TRBV7-8; d_gene: TRBD2; j_gene: TRBJ2-2; CDR3aa: CASSNLAGVYTGELFF; CDR3nt: TGTGCCAGCAGTAATCTAGCGGGGGTCTACACCGGGGAGCTGTTTTTT
abundance: NA; v_gene: TRBV7-3; d_gene: NA; j_gene: TRBJ2-7; CDR3aa: CASSLGGSGKEQYF; CDR3nt: TGTGCCAGCAGCTTAGGTGGGAGCGGTAAAGAGCAGTACTTC
abundance: NA; v_gene: TRBV28; d_gene: NA; j_gene: TRBJ2-7; CDR3aa: CASSEGLSSYEQYF; CDR3nt: TGTGCCAGCAGTGAGGGCCTCAGCTCCTACGAGCAGTACTTC
abundance: NA; v_gene: TRBV18; d_gene: NA; j_gene: TRBJ1-1; CDR3aa: CASSPLTAGGHTEAFF; CDR3nt: TGTGCCAGCTCACCGTTAACCGCGGGAGGCCACACTGAAGCTTTCTTT
abundance: NA; v_gene: TRBV15; d_gene: TRBD1; j_gene: TRBJ1-1; CDR3aa: CATSRGRTGSTEAFF; CDR3nt: TGTGCCACCAGCAGAGGCAGGACAGGGAGCACTGAAGCTTTCTTT
abundance: NA; v_gene: TRBV7-9; d_gene: NA; j_gene: TRBJ2-3; CDR3aa: CASSSVLNTDTQYF; CDR3nt: TGTGCCAGCAGCTCGGTCCTGAACACAGATACGCAGTATTTT
abundance: NA; v_gene: TRBV10-3; d_gene: NA; j_gene: TRBJ1-6; CDR3aa: CATGQIESYNSPLHF; CDR3nt: TGTGCCACCGGACAGATCGAATCCTATAATTCACCCCTCCACTTT
abundance: NA; v_gene: TRBV5-1; d_gene: NA; j_gene: TRBJ2-7; CDR3aa: CASSSDISSSYEQYF; CDR3nt: TGCGCCAGCAGCTCTGACATCTCGAGCTCCTACGAGCAGTACTTC
abundance: NA; v_gene: TRBV25-1; d_gene: TRBD2; j_gene: TRBJ2-1; CDR3aa: CASSAKRGSSYNEQFF; CDR3nt: TGTGCCAGCAGTGCCAAGCGGGGGAGCTCCTACAATGAGCAGTTCTTC
abundance: NA; v_gene: TRBV5-1; d_gene: NA; j_gene: TRBJ1-1; CDR3aa: CASSSRENTEAFF; CDR3nt: TGCGCCAGCAGCTCGCGGGAGAACACTGAAGCTTTCTTT
abundance: NA; v_gene: TRBV6-5; d_gene: TRBD1; j_gene: TRBJ1-2; CDR3aa: CASSRQGAGGYTF; CDR3nt: TGTGCCAGCAGCCGACAGGGGGCCGGTGGCTACACCTTC
abundance: once; v_gene: TRBV5-4; d_gene: NA; j_gene: TRBJ1-1; CDR3aa: CASRPELTPNTEAFF; CDR3nt: TGTGCCAGCAGACCGGAGCTGACGCCCAACACTGAAGCTTTCTTT
abundance: NA; v_gene: TRBV28; d_gene: NA; j_gene: TRBJ1-2; CDR3aa: CASSSHQGFWRGYTF; CDR3nt: TGTGCCAGCAGTTCCCACCAGGGGTTCTGGAGGGGCTACACCTTC
abundance: once; v_gene: TRBV9; d_gene: NA; j_gene: TRBJ2-5; CDR3aa: CASAPNTPGAETQYF; CDR3nt: TGTGCCAGCGCCCCGAATACCCCCGGGGCAGAGACCCAGTACTTC
abundance: NA; v_gene: TRBV5-8; d_gene: NA; j_gene: TRBJ2-7; CDR3aa: CASSLTYEQYF; CDR3nt: TGTGCCAGCAGCTTGACATACGAGCAGTACTTC
abundance: NA; v_gene: TRBV4-2; d_gene: TRBD2; j_gene: TRBJ2-2; CDR3aa: CASSQGVEREGSGELFF; CDR3nt: TGTGCCAGCAGCCAGGGGGTGGAGCGGGAGGGCTCCGGGGAGCTGTTTTTT
abundance: NA; v_gene: TRBV6-5; d_gene: NA; j_gene: TRBJ1-2; CDR3aa: CASSYGGVLTDYGYTF; CDR3nt: TGTGCCAGCAGTTACGGTGGGGTTCTCACGGACTATGGCTACACCTTC
abundance: NA; v_gene: TRBV18; d_gene: NA; j_gene: TRBJ2-7; CDR3aa: CASSPLGILGGQIGSYEQYF; CDR3nt: TGTGCCAGCTCCCCCCTTGGGATTCTCGGGGGGCAGATTGGCTCCTACGAGCAGTACTTC
abundance: NA; v_gene: TRBV7-8; d_gene: NA; j_gene: TRBJ2-5; CDR3aa: CASSLVAIQETQYF; CDR3nt: TGTGCCAGCAGCTTAGTAGCAATACAAGAGACCCAGTACTTC
abundance: NA; v_gene: TRBV21-1; d_gene: NA; j_gene: TRBJ2-3; CDR3aa: CASSRRRAYF; CDR3nt: TGTGCCAGCAGCCGTCGACGAGCGTATTTT
abundance: NA; v_gene: TRBV7-3; d_gene: NA; j_gene: TRBJ2-7; CDR3aa: CASSSGPGTQYEQYF; CDR3nt: TGTGCCAGCAGCTCCGGCCCCGGGACTCAATACGAGCAGTACTTC
abundance: NA; v_gene: TRBV7-2; d_gene: NA; j_gene: TRBJ1-1; CDR3aa: CASSLAAPGDTEAFF; CDR3nt: TGTGCCAGCAGCTTAGCGGCCCCGGGGGACACTGAAGCTTTCTTT
abundance: NA; v_gene: TRBV12-3/TRBV12-4; d_gene: NA; j_gene: TRBJ1-2; CDR3aa: CASSLEGTPYTF; CDR3nt: TGTGCCAGCAGTTTAGAAGGGACTCCCTACACCTTC
abundance: NA; v_gene: TRBV2; d_gene: NA; j_gene: TRBJ1-2; CDR3aa: CASTLDSLYGYTF; CDR3nt: TGTGCCAGCACCTTAGACAGCCTCTATGGCTACACCTTC
abundance: NA; v_gene: TRBV4-2; d_gene: NA; j_gene: TRBJ2-1; CDR3aa: CASSHQDFRVAVSSYNEQFF; CDR3nt: TGTGCCAGCAGCCACCAAGATTTTAGGGTTGCGGTTAGCTCCTACAATGAGCAGTTCTTC
abundance: once; v_gene: TRBV19; d_gene: NA; j_gene: TRBJ2-4; CDR3aa: CASSIAGPSTVLAKNIQYF; CDR3nt: TGTGCCAGTAGTATAGCGGGACCGTCGACTGTATTAGCCAAAAACATTCAGTACTTC
abundance: NA; v_gene: TRBV30; d_gene: TRBD2; j_gene: TRBJ2-7; CDR3aa: CAWSPGASGYYEQYF; CDR3nt: TGTGCCTGGAGCCCTGGGGCTAGCGGTTACTACGAGCAGTACTTC
abundance: NA; v_gene: TRBV28; d_gene: NA; j_gene: TRBJ2-3; CDR3aa: CASSFFGEGGDTQYF; CDR3nt: TGTGCCAGCAGTTTTTTTGGTGAGGGAGGTGATACGCAGTATTTT
abundance: NA; v_gene: TRBV19; d_gene: NA; j_gene: TRBJ2-7; CDR3aa: CASSRVGLVGQYF; CDR3nt: TGTGCCAGTAGTCGGGTGGGACTGGTGGGGCAGTACTTC
abundance: NA; v_gene: TRBV11-2; d_gene: TRBD2; j_gene: TRBJ2-7; CDR3aa: CASSLLSLTSGYEQYF; CDR3nt: TGTGCCAGCAGCTTACTCTCTTTGACTAGCGGGTACGAGCAGTACTTC
abundance: NA; v_gene: TRBV9; d_gene: NA; j_gene: TRBJ1-2; CDR3aa: CASSVDRFGGYTF; CDR3nt: TGTGCCAGCAGCGTAGACAGGTTCGGTGGCTACACCTTC
abundance: once; v_gene: TRBV11-2; d_gene: TRBD2; j_gene: TRBJ2-4; CDR3aa: CASSAGGRGNIQYF; CDR3nt: TGTGCCAGCAGCGCTGGCGGGAGAGGAAACATTCAGTACTTC
abundance: once; v_gene: TRBV6-2/TRBV6-3; d_gene: TRBD1; j_gene: TRBJ1-6; CDR3aa: CASSYPQGAKSPLHF; CDR3nt: TGTGCCAGCAGTTACCCACAGGGGGCGAAGTCACCCCTCCACTTT
abundance: NA; v_gene: TRBV7-3; d_gene: NA; j_gene: TRBJ2-7; CDR3aa: CASSRQGPPNEQYF; CDR3nt: TGTGCCAGCAGTCGGCAGGGCCCTCCTAACGAGCAGTACTTC
abundance: NA; v_gene: TRBV28; d_gene: NA; j_gene: TRBJ1-5; CDR3aa: CASSPQLQPQHF; CDR3nt: TGTGCCAGCAGTCCCCAACTTCAGCCCCAGCATTTT
abundance: NA; v_gene: TRBV6-1; d_gene: TRBD1; j_gene: TRBJ2-7; CDR3aa: CASSEAPGTGLKEYF; CDR3nt: TGTGCCAGCAGTGAAGCACCTGGGACAGGGTTAAAGGAGTACTTC
abundance: many; v_gene: TRBV24-1; d_gene: NA; j_gene: TRBJ1-2; CDR3aa: CATRVASIRSRQFPNYGYTF; CDR3nt: TGTGCCACCAGAGTAGCAAGTATCAGGAGTCGGCAGTTCCCTAACTATGGCTACACCTTC
abundance: NA; v_gene: TRBV5-1; d_gene: TRBD2; j_gene: TRBJ2-2; CDR3aa: CASSPGLAGPHGELFF; CDR3nt: TGCGCCAGCAGCCCGGGACTAGCGGGACCGCACGGGGAGCTGTTTTTT
abundance: NA; v_gene: TRBV7-8; d_gene: TRBD1; j_gene: TRBJ2-7; CDR3aa: CASIPRTGVYEQYF; CDR3nt: TGTGCCAGCATCCCGCGGACAGGGGTGTACGAGCAGTACTTC
abundance: NA; v_gene: TRBV28; d_gene: TRBD1; j_gene: TRBJ1-2; CDR3aa: CASRLTGSYGYTF; CDR3nt: TGTGCCAGCAGATTGACAGGGAGCTATGGCTACACCTTC
abundance: NA; v_gene: TRBV9; d_gene: NA; j_gene: TRBJ1-3; CDR3aa: CASSVRGADGNTIYF; CDR3nt: TGTGCCAGCAGCGTACGGGGGGCGGATGGAAACACCATATATTTT
abundance: once; v_gene: TRBV7-9; d_gene: NA; j_gene: TRBJ1-1; CDR3aa: CASSFRAPNTEAFF; CDR3nt: TGTGCCAGCAGCTTTCGGGCACCCAACACTGAAGCTTTCTTT
abundance: once; v_gene: TRBV7-9; d_gene: NA; j_gene: TRBJ1-1; CDR3aa: CASSPPQVENTEAFF; CDR3nt: TGTGCCAGCAGCCCCCCCCAGGTAGAAAATACTGAAGCTTTCTTT